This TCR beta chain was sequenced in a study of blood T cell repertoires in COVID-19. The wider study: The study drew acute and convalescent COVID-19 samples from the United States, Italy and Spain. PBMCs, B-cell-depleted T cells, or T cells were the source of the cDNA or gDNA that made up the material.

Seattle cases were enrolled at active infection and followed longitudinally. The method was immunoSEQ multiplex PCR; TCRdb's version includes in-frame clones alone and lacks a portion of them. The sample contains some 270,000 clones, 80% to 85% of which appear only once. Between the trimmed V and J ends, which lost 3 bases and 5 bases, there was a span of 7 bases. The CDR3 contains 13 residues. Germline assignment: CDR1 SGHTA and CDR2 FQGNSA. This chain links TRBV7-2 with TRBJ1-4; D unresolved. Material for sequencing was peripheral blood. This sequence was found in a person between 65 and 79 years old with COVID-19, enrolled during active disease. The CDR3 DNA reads TGTGCCAGCAGCTTCAACATGAATGAAAAACTGTTTTTT. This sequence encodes CASSFNMNEKLFF.